The 29 T cell receptor beta chains given below trace back to one sample, sequenced in a study of cytotoxic CD8 clonotypes in ibrutinib-treated CLL. TCRdb's table, derived via immunoSEQ multiplex PCR, lists solely in-frame clones and lacks some. The sample comprises some 200,000 clones, roughly 72% of which are singletons, and over 10% rests with the top ten. Sequenced here: PBMCs, sampled after 24 months of ibrutinib treatment. The receptors derive from a human donor with chronic lymphocytic leukemia.

The CDR3 bases are TGTGCCAGCAGCCAAGGGACTAGCGGGACGGGTGAGCAGTTCTTC. It is translated as CASSQGTSGTGEQFF. This sequence joins TRBV11-2 and TRBJ2-1, with TRBD2 matching 13 bases. The CDR3 has 15 amino acids. Germline assignment: CDR1 SGHAT and CDR2 FQNNGV. V dropped 5 bases and J dropped 9; count of bases not matched to a gene: 7.

J is TRBJ1-1 and V is TRBV27; perhaps TRBD1 as D (6 bases). This CDR3 has 15 amino acids. Trimming took 9 bases from V and 3 from J, leaving 20 bases between them. In germline, CDR1 is MNHEY, CDR2 SMNVEV (reference sequence). The CDR3 DNA reads as TGTGCCAGTGCCGGCCGTGGGGGGCGTGACACTGAAGCTTTCTTT. It translates to CASAGRGGRDTEAFF.

J is TRBJ2-4 and V is TRBV1. TRBV1 is a pseudogene locus. The CDR3 loop spans 12 amino acids. The CDR3 region is CTSEIGKNIQYF. The DNA for the CDR3 is TGCACCAGCGAGATAGGAAAAAACATTCAGTACTTC.

This clone has just a few counts. The rearrangement uses TRBV2 and TRBJ2-1, with TRBD1 identical over 8 bases. The ends lost 6 bases at V and 7 bases at J; junction bases unmatched: 5. Germline-derived CDR1 and CDR2 are SNHLY and FYNNEI. The CDR3 runs 13 residues. Written as DNA, the CDR3 is TGTGCCAGCAGGTGGACAGGGCCGAATGAGCAGTTCTTC. As protein: CASRWTGPNEQFF.

The gene calls are TRBV29-1 and TRBJ2-6; D uncertain. The CDR3 loop spans 13 amino acids. Trimming took off 3 bases at V and 4 bases at J, with 7 bases between the two ends. Germline lookup yields CDR1 SQVTM and CDR2 ANQGSEA. The CDR3: CSVDGAGANVLTF. The CDR3 DNA follows: TGCAGCGTTGATGGAGCGGGGGCCAACGTCCTGACTTTC.

The rearrangement uses TRBV28 and TRBJ2-1, with D uncertain. Germline CDR1 is MDHEN and CDR2 is SYDVKM. Between the trimmed V and J ends, which lost 7 bases and 8 bases, there was a span of 24 bases. The CDR3 has 16 residues. CDR3 coding DNA: TGTGCCAGCAACAACCAGGCATCGCAGTCTCGCTATGAGCAGTTCTTC. Protein product: CASNNQASQSRYEQFF.

The sample holds a few counts of this clone. The V and J genes are TRBV5-1 and TRBJ2-2; D is perhaps TRBD2 (5 bases). Between the trimmed V and J ends, which lost 5 bases and 0 bases, there was a span of 11 bases. The CDR3 contains 15 residues. Germline V gene lookup returns CDR1 SGHRS and CDR2 YFSETQ. The CDR3 is CASSIGEANTGELFF. The CDR3 nucleotides are TGCGCCAGCAGTATCGGGGAAGCGAACACCGGGGAGCTGTTTTTT.

The V and J genes are TRBV5-1 and TRBJ2-1; 9 nucleotides line up with TRBD2. The CDR3 extends over 16 amino acids. Germline V gives CDR1 SGHRS, CDR2 YFSETQ. The junction had 5 bases not matched to a gene; V was cut back by 0 bases and J by 4 bases. The CDR3 DNA reads as TGCGCCAGCAGCTTGGATCCTAGCGGGGTTTACAATGAGCAGTTCTTC. Its translation: CASSLDPSGVYNEQFF.

This chain joins TRBV6-1 and TRBJ2-1; D might be TRBD2 (6 bases). CDR1 and CDR2 (germline): MNHNS, SASEGT. V lost 9 bases, J lost 3 bases, and 18 bases lay in between. The CDR3 spans 15 residues. The CDR3 loop reads CASGGRTINYNEQFF. The CDR3 nucleotides are TGTGCCAGTGGAGGCAGGACTATCAACTACAATGAGCAGTTCTTC.

This clone was seen once. The rearrangement links TRBV10-3 to TRBJ1-2; D uncertain. Trimming stripped 2 bases from V and 0 bases from J, with 10 bases between. The CDR3 length is 15 residues. Germline values: CDR1 ENHRY, CDR2 SYGVKD. The CDR3 here is CAISEQNGPNYGYTF. The CDR3 nucleotides are TGTGCCATCAGTGAGCAGAACGGGCCTAACTATGGCTACACCTTC.

V and J are TRBV6-1 and TRBJ2-2, with TRBD1 as a possible D gene (5 bases). Germline assignment: CDR1 MNHNS and CDR2 SASEGT. The CDR3 length is 19 residues. The V end lost 1 base, the J end lost 2 bases, and 20 bases lay between the germline ends. CDR3 sequence: CASSEDRTRFRANTGELFF. The CDR3 DNA sequence: TGTGCCAGCAGTGAAGACCGGACAAGGTTTCGAGCAAACACCGGGGAGCTGTTTTTT.

The chain uses TRBV6-5 and TRBJ1-2; D not certain. Looked up from germline, CDR1 is MNHEY and CDR2 is SVGAGI. V lost 9 bases, J lost 4 bases, and 18 bases lay in between. This CDR3 comprises 14 residues. For the CDR3, the DNA is TGTGCCAGTGCAATTTCGGGCGGACTCTATGGCTACACCTTC. Amino acids: CASAISGGLYGYTF.

The chain carries TRBV6-6 and TRBJ2-3; no definite D call. Germline V lookup: CDR1 MNHNY, CDR2 SVGAGI (reference sequence). The CDR3 is 15 amino acids. The V gene lost 10 bases and the J gene lost 0 bases, with 17 bases spanning the gap. The DNA for the CDR3 is TGTGCCACAACAGAAACTTTGGGTAGCACAGATACGCAGTATTTT. Amino acids: CATTETLGSTDTQYF.

V usage is TRBV19 and J usage is TRBJ2-5, with TRBD1 matching 7 bases. Trimming cost V 9 bases and J 4 bases; bases outside gene matches: 8. Per germline, CDR1 LNHDA and CDR2 SQIVND (reference sequence). The CDR3 is 13 residues long. CDR3 nucleotide sequence: TGTGCCAGCAGGAGACAGGGCGGAGAGACCCAGTACTTC. This encodes CASRRQGGETQYF.

Judged by abundance, this clone is medium-sized. The V gene is TRBV2, the J gene TRBJ1-2; D is unresolved. The CDR3 runs to 10 residues. Germline V lookup: CDR1 SNHLY, CDR2 FYNNEI. V shed 2 bases and J shed 8 bases, with 3 bases lying between them. The CDR3 bases are TGTGCCAGCAGTGAAAAGGGCTACACCTTC. It yields the protein CASSEKGYTF.

The CDR3 nucleotides are TGTGCCAGCAGTTTGACAGGGGAGAGGACCTACGAGCAGTACTTC. Residues: CASSLTGERTYEQYF. This chain links TRBV27 with TRBJ2-7; 8 nucleotides agree with TRBD1. The V and J ends lost 3 bases and 2 bases, in that order; junction bases with no gene match: 6. The CDR3 is made up of 15 amino acids. Germline loops: CDR1 MNHEY, CDR2 SMNVEV (reference sequence).

The CDR3 DNA is TGTGCCAGTAGGGACTTTCTACTAGCGGCCCTCTTAAATGAGCAGTTCTTC. It encodes CASRDFLLAALLNEQFF. The chain combines TRBV19 with TRBJ2-1, with 8 bases matching TRBD2. The CDR3 contains 17 residues. Germline-derived CDR1 and CDR2 are LNHDA and SQIVND (reference sequence). The ends lost 6 bases at V and 7 bases at J; junction bases unmatched: 17. The complete variable domain, with remaining parts taken from reference TRBV19 and TRBJ2-1, reads DGGITQSPKYLFRKEGQNVTLSCEQNLNHDAMYWYRQDPGQGLRLIYYSQIVNDFQKGDIAEGYSVSREKKESFPLTVTSAQKNPTAFYLCASRDFLLAALLNEQFFGPGTRLTVL.

The chain has TRBV11-2 and TRBJ2-5; D is undetermined. V was clipped by 2 bases and J by 5 bases, with 6 bases between them. The CDR3 runs 12 residues. Germline assignment: CDR1 SGHAT and CDR2 FQNNGV. CDR3 sequence: CASSLTMETQYF. Here the CDR3 DNA reads TGTGCCAGCAGCTTAACTATGGAGACCCAGTACTTC.

The V and J genes are TRBV18 and TRBJ1-2; D gene uncertain. The germline V and J ends were trimmed by 5 bases and 5 bases, with 18 bases remaining between them. Germline V gene lookup returns CDR1 KGHSH and CDR2 LQKENI. The CDR3 runs 15 residues. DNA for the CDR3: TGTGCCAGCTCAACCGGGCCTCGTGAGGTTTATGGCTACACCTTC. The encoded protein is CASSTGPREVYGYTF.

V and J are TRBV2 and TRBJ2-7; TRBD1 matches at 7 bases. Germline-derived CDR1 and CDR2 are SNHLY and FYNNEI. This CDR3 contains 14 residues. After removal of 7 bases from V and 4 bases from J, the junction contained 10 bases not matched to a gene. CDR3 residues: CASNREGARYEQYF. The CDR3, as DNA: TGTGCCAGCAACCGAGAGGGGGCTCGTTACGAGCAGTACTTC.

The chain carries TRBV4-2 and TRBJ2-5; 7 nucleotides align to TRBD2. The trim removed 0 bases at V and 2 bases at J, leaving 6 bases unmatched. The CDR3 extends over 16 amino acids. Germline V gene lookup returns CDR1 LGHNA and CDR2 YNFKEQ. This chain's CDR3 is CASSQELAGDQETQYF. The CDR3 DNA reads as TGTGCCAGCAGCCAAGAGTTAGCGGGTGATCAAGAGACCCAGTACTTC.

The chain is built from TRBV11-3 and TRBJ2-1, with TRBD1 identical over 8 bases. J was trimmed by 6 bases and V by 5 bases; bases with no gene match: 6. There are 14 residues in the CDR3. The germline V gene has CDR1 SGHNT and CDR2 YENEEA. The CDR3 DNA reads as TGTGCCAGCAGCCCAGAGGACAGGGTCAATGAGCAGTTCTTC. This encodes CASSPEDRVNEQFF.

A remark on this clone: An end of the junction does not agree with germline; a read error may underlie this. The chain carries TRBV5-1 and TRBJ2-7, with 10 positions matching TRBD2. The CDR3 is 16 amino acids. Per germline, CDR1 SGHRS and CDR2 YFSETQ. CDR3 region: CASTLGGASGSYEQYF. The CDR3 DNA is TGCGCCAGCACCTTGGGGGGGGCTAGCGGGAGTTACGAGCAGTACTTC.

There are a few counts of this clone. The chain's CDR3 is CASRRAGLAVDEQFF. The CDR3 region has the DNA TGTGCCAGCAGAAGGGCGGGACTAGCGGTCGATGAGCAGTTCTTC. The chain links TRBV27 to TRBJ2-1, with 11 positions matching TRBD2. The CDR3 length is 15 residues. CDR1 is MNHEY and CDR2 is SMNVEV in the germline V gene (reference sequence). V lost 6 bases to trimming and J lost 8 bases; unmatched junction nucleotides: 9.

CDR3 residues: CSLGAYNEQFF. The CDR3 nucleotides read TGCAGTCTGGGGGCCTACAATGAGCAGTTCTTC. This chain links TRBV20-1 with TRBJ2-1; D may be TRBD1 or TRBD2 (5 bases each). This CDR3 is built from 11 residues. V was pared by 8 bases and J by 2 bases, with 7 bases between. Germline CDR1 DFQATT, CDR2 SNEGSKA (reference sequence).

The genes are TRBV7-2 and TRBJ2-3, with 7 bases aligning to TRBD2. CDR3 length: 14 amino acids. J gave up 4 bases and V 5 bases, and 6 bases lay outside the gene matches. Germline-derived CDR1 and CDR2 are SGHTA and FQGNSA. The chain's CDR3 is CASSPGGSSDTQYF. CDR3 DNA: TGTGCCAGCAGCCCGGGCGGGAGTTCAGATACGCAGTATTTT.

The CDR3 region is CASVRQGARTGYGYTF. Written as DNA, the CDR3 is TGTGCCAGCGTCCGGCAGGGGGCGCGAACGGGCTATGGCTACACCTTC. V is TRBV28 and J is TRBJ1-2; 8 bases line up with TRBD1. The V segment lost 8 bases and the J segment 4 bases; nucleotides outside the gene matches: 15. CDR1 and CDR2 (germline): MDHEN, SYDVKM. The CDR3 runs 16 residues.

This clone was observed a handful of times. The chain employs TRBV10-2 and TRBJ2-7; D remains unclear. The CDR3 runs 12 residues. V was pared by 7 bases and J by 5 bases, with 12 bases between. Germline-derived CDR1 and CDR2 are WSHSY and SAAADI. The DNA of the CDR3 is TGCGCCAGCACTCTCGGCCGGAACGAGCAGTACTTC. Translated: CASTLGRNEQYF.

This clone came up a few times. The chain has TRBV18 and TRBJ2-5; D gene uncertain. CDR1 is KGHSH and CDR2 is LQKENI in the germline V gene. This CDR3 spans 12 amino acids. V dropped 3 bases and J dropped 3 bases, with 5 bases sitting between them. CDR3 sequence: CASSPQEETQYF. Written as DNA, the CDR3 is TGTGCCAGCTCACCGCAGGAAGAGACCCAGTACTTC.